The 31 T cell receptor beta chains presented below share a single source sample, sequenced in a study of OX40 agonist ivuxolimab in advanced cancers. Assay: immunoSEQ multiplex PCR; the TCRdb copy retains only in-frame clones and omits some. This table has 30,000 to 40,000 clones, 89% appearing once. The starting material was CD4+ or CD8+ T cells sorted from blood, obtained in a trial of the OX40 agonist ivuxolimab. The receptors derive from an adult with an advanced solid tumor such as melanoma, head and neck, liver or kidney cancer.

The chain joins TRBV20-1 to TRBJ2-1; D unclear. Trimming stripped 2 bases from V and 6 bases from J, with 5 bases between. CDR1 is DFQATT, CDR2 SNEGSKA, per germline (reference sequence). CDR3 size: 11 residues. The CDR3 DNA is TGCAGTGCTAGATTTATCAATGAGCAGTTCTTC. It codes for CSARFINEQFF.

This chain uses TRBV28 with TRBJ2-7; D not resolved. Trimming removed 1 base at V and 2 bases at J, with 12 bases between. The CDR3 extends over 15 amino acids. Germline loops: CDR1 MDHEN, CDR2 SYDVKM. The CDR3 DNA sequence: TGTGCCAGCAGTTTATTTCGGTTTCGCGCCTACGAGCAGTACTTC. It specifies CASSLFRFRAYEQYF.

The chain carries TRBV6-5 and TRBJ2-5; a possible D gene is TRBD2 (5 bases). Trimming removed 6 bases at V and 2 bases at J, with 13 bases between. CDR1 and CDR2 (germline): MNHEY, SVGAGI. This CDR3 spans 14 amino acids. Written as DNA, the CDR3 is TGTGCCAGCAGCCCTCTTGAGGGACAAGAGACCCAGTACTTC. Translating it yields CASSPLEGQETQYF.

This clone was detected only a few times. Written as DNA, the CDR3 is TGTGCCAGCAGCCTTACTGCCGGGACCGCAAGCAATCAGCCCCAGCATTTT. This gives the protein CASSLTAGTASNQPQHF. The chain has TRBV7-6 and TRBJ1-5; D perhaps matches TRBD1 (5 bases). CDR1 is SGHVS, CDR2 FNYEAQ, per germline. V lost 5 bases to trimming and J lost 1 base, with 18 bases between them. The CDR3 totals 17 residues.

The rearrangement joins TRBV7-8 to TRBJ2-5; D assignment may be TRBD1 or TRBD2 (5 bases each). V was trimmed by 0 bases and J by 7 bases, leaving 15 bases between them. The CDR3 sequence is 15 residues long. The V gene's germline CDR1 is SGHVS and CDR2 FQNEAQ. The CDR3 here is CASSLAGVEGTTQYF. The CDR3, as DNA: TGTGCCAGCAGCTTAGCGGGAGTCGAGGGGACGACCCAGTACTTC.

This clone has just a few counts. The CDR3 DNA sequence: TGTGCCAGTAGTTTGCGATCGGACGGGGAGCTGTTTTTT. Its protein is CASSLRSDGELFF. The V and J genes are TRBV19 and TRBJ2-2; D gene ambiguous. Germline CDR1 is LNHDA and CDR2 is SQIVND (reference sequence). The V end lost 5 bases, the J end lost 7 bases, and 11 bases lay between the germline ends. There are 13 residues in the CDR3.

Comments on this clone: The junction shows a germline mismatch at one end, possibly a read error. V usage is TRBV19 and J usage is TRBJ2-3; 14 bases align to TRBD2. Per the germline V gene, CDR1 is LNHDA and CDR2 is SQIVND (reference sequence). This CDR3 is 13 amino acids long. The CDR3 reads CASSTGLAGERDF. DNA of the CDR3: TGTGCCAGTAGTACGGGACTAGCGGGAGAAAGGGATTTT. Full variable domain (outside the CDR3, taken from reference TRBV19 and TRBJ2-3): DGGITQSPKYLFRKEGQNVTLSCEQNLNHDAMYWYRQDPGQGLRLIYYSQIVNDFQKGDIAEGYSVSREKKESFPLTVTSAQKNPTAFYLCASSTGLAGERDFGPGTRLTVL.

The rearrangement uses TRBV11-3 and TRBJ2-1; 8 bases are shared with TRBD2. Germline CDR1 reads SGHNT; CDR2 reads YENEEA. The CDR3 loop spans 14 amino acids. The V segment lost 3 bases and the J segment 2 bases; nucleotides outside the gene matches: 0. The CDR3 nucleotides are TGTGCCAGCAGCTTTAGCGGGACCTACAATGAGCAGTTCTTC. Encoded protein: CASSFSGTYNEQFF. The full variable domain, completed using reference TRBV11-3 and TRBJ2-1, is EAGVVQSPRYKIIEKKQPVAFWCNPISGHNTLYWYLQNLGQGPELLIRYENEEAVDDSQLPKDRFSAERLKGVDSTLKIQPAELGDSAVYLCASSFSGTYNEQFFGPGTRLTVL.

V usage is TRBV19 and J usage is TRBJ2-7; TRBD1 aligns across 8 bases. The CDR3 contains 14 residues. Germline CDR1 is LNHDA and CDR2 is SQIVND (reference sequence). V was pared by 1 base and J by 3 bases, with 2 bases of the junction left unmatched. Here the CDR3 DNA reads TGTGCCAGTAGTATAGGAGGACAGGGCTACGAGCAGTACTTC. Encoded protein: CASSIGGQGYEQYF.

Only one count was recorded for this clone. This CDR3 reads CASSTFTDTQYF. The DNA for the CDR3 is TGTGCCAGTAGTACCTTCACAGATACGCAGTATTTT. The J gene is TRBJ2-3, the V gene TRBV19; D uncertain. The V and J ends lost 4 bases and 2 bases respectively, with 4 bases between them. Germline loops: CDR1 LNHDA, CDR2 SQIVND (reference sequence). CDR3 length: 12 amino acids.

The V gene is TRBV19, the J gene TRBJ1-1; no definite D call. V lost 1 base, J lost 7 bases, and 10 bases lay in between. There are 13 residues in the CDR3. Germline-derived CDR1 and CDR2 are LNHDA and SQIVND (reference sequence). The CDR3 here is CASSIVEADEAFF. The CDR3 DNA reads TGTGCCAGTAGTATAGTAGAAGCCGATGAAGCTTTCTTT.

This chain connects TRBV7-9 to TRBJ2-7; D remains ambiguous. The CDR3 spans 12 residues. CDR1 is SEHNR and CDR2 is FQNEAQ in the germline V gene (reference sequence). The ends were cut back, 5 bases at V and 7 bases at J, with 12 bases in the middle. The CDR3 region has the DNA TGTGCCAGCAGCCTCCTCGGAGAGGAGCAGTACTTC. Its translation: CASSLLGEEQYF.

The J gene is TRBJ2-7, the V gene TRBV5-3, with a possible D match to TRBD2 (5 bases). TRBV5-3 is flagged as an ORF with uncertain function. The length of the CDR3 is 15 residues. Trimming took off 0 bases at V and 6 bases at J, with 16 bases between the two ends. The CDR3 loop is CARSLAHEAGGEQYF. The CDR3 DNA sequence: TGTGCCAGAAGCTTGGCCCACGAGGCAGGAGGCGAGCAGTACTTC.

The chain is built from TRBV2 and TRBJ2-1, with 9 nucleotides matching TRBD2. V trimming: 7 bases; J trimming: 7 bases; junction bases outside the gene matches: 5. The CDR3 extends over 13 amino acids. Per the germline V gene, CDR1 is SNHLY and CDR2 is FYNNEI. Written as DNA, the CDR3 is TGTGCCAGCATGCCGACTAGCGGAAATGAGCAGTTCTTC. This sequence encodes CASMPTSGNEQFF. Full variable domain (remainder filled in from reference TRBV2 and TRBJ2-1): EPEVTQTPSHQVTQMGQEVILRCVPISNHLYFYWYRQILGQKVEFLVSFYNNEISEKSEIFDDQFSVERPDGSNFTLKIRSTKLEDSAMYFCASMPTSGNEQFFGPGTRLTVL.

The V and J genes are TRBV27 and TRBJ2-3; tentative D call: TRBD1 (5 bases). Germline loops: CDR1 MNHEY, CDR2 SMNVEV (reference sequence). V was clipped by 6 bases and J by 6 bases, with 10 bases between them. The CDR3 runs to 12 residues. For the CDR3, the DNA is TGTGCCAGCAGCTCAGGGTTGGATACGCAGTATTTT. Translation: CASSSGLDTQYF.

The V and J genes are TRBV7-9 and TRBJ2-7; D is perhaps TRBD2 (5 bases). Germline CDR1 reads SEHNR; CDR2 reads FQNEAQ (reference sequence). V lost 5 bases and J lost 7, with 12 bases in between. This CDR3 comprises 12 residues. DNA of the CDR3: TGTGCCAGCAGCCCAGCGGAGGCGGAGCAGTACTTC. The encoded protein is CASSPAEAEQYF. Looking up the rest from reference TRBV7-9 and TRBJ2-7 gives the full variable domain: DTGVSQNPRHKITKRGQNVTFRCDPISEHNRLYWYRQTLGQGPEFLTYFQNEAQLEKSRLLSDRFSAERPKGSFSTLEIQRTEQGDSAMYLCASSPAEAEQYFGPGTRLTVT.

V and J are TRBV7-9 and TRBJ1-1, with D hard to call. The V gene's germline CDR1 is SEHNR and CDR2 FQNEAQ (reference sequence). The CDR3 has 14 residues. Deletions cut 3 bases from V and 5 bases from J, with 13 bases between. CDR3 DNA sequence: TGTGCCAGCAGCTTGGGCAGCTACAAGACTGAAGCTTTCTTT. This encodes CASSLGSYKTEAFF.

The CDR3 region is CASSLVALANEKLFF. CDR3 nucleotides: TGTGCCAGCAGTTTAGTGGCACTGGCTAATGAAAAACTGTTTTTT. The gene calls are TRBV28 and TRBJ1-4; D ambiguous. Germline CDR1 and CDR2: MDHEN and SYDVKM. The CDR3 is 15 residues long. Trimming cost V 2 bases and J 3 bases, with 10 bases left between them. The full variable domain, with the rest looked up from reference TRBV28 and TRBJ1-4, is DVKVTQSSRYLVKRTGEKVFLECVQDMDHENMFWYRQDPGLGLRLIYFSYDVKMKEKGDIPEGYSVSREKKERFSLILESASTNQTSMYLCASSLVALANEKLFFGSGTQLSVL.

This chain links TRBV5-1 with TRBJ2-1; no firm D call. The CDR3 is made up of 16 amino acids. Germline V gives CDR1 SGHRS, CDR2 YFSETQ. V was pared by 4 bases and J by 2 bases, with 16 bases between. The CDR3 here is CASSLYSDPPYNEQFF. CDR3 bases: TGCGCCAGCAGCCTGTACTCAGACCCCCCCTACAATGAGCAGTTCTTC.

The chain carries TRBV20-1 and TRBJ2-7; no reliable D call. V gave up 6 bases and J gave up 2 bases, with 8 bases separating them. This CDR3 has 11 amino acids. Germline CDR1 reads DFQATT; CDR2 reads SNEGSKA (reference sequence). The CDR3 sequence: CSAKYAYEQYF. DNA for the CDR3: TGCAGTGCCAAATATGCCTACGAGCAGTACTTC.

V usage is TRBV5-8 and J usage is TRBJ2-6; 7 bases match TRBD1. V lost 4 bases and J lost 1; bases outside the gene matches: 8. Germline CDR1 and CDR2: SGHTS and YDEGEE. CDR3 length equals 17 residues. This chain's CDR3 is CASSLPGQLSGANVLTF. The CDR3 DNA is TGTGCCAGCAGCCTTCCGGGACAGCTTTCTGGGGCCAACGTCCTGACTTTC.

CDR3 in DNA: TGCGCCAGCAGCCAAGCGTTTGGGACAACTAAGTACGAGCAGTACTTC. It codes for CASSQAFGTTKYEQYF. The chain employs TRBV4-1 and TRBJ2-7; TRBD1 might be the D (6 bases). Germline lookup yields CDR1 MGHRA and CDR2 YSYEKL. V gave up 1 base and J gave up 4 bases, with 17 bases separating them. This CDR3 has 16 residues.

This chain joins TRBV28 and TRBJ1-5; D might be TRBD1 (5 bases). The V gene lost 5 bases and the J gene lost 2 bases, with 10 bases spanning the gap. CDR3 length: 14 residues. Germline CDR1 is MDHEN and CDR2 is SYDVKM. The CDR3 is CASSPGPRNQPQHF. In nucleotides, the CDR3 is TGTGCCAGCAGTCCAGGGCCCCGCAATCAGCCCCAGCATTTT.

CDR3 coding DNA: TGTGCCAGCAGCGTAGCGGGACTAGCGGCTGAGCAGTTCTTC. Translation gives CASSVAGLAAEQFF. The V call is TRBV9, the J call TRBJ2-1; 11 nucleotides align to TRBD2. Germline V gene sequence: CDR1 SGDLS, CDR2 YYNGEE. With 0 bases clipped from V and 9 bases from J, the junction kept 2 bases outside the gene matches. This CDR3 is 14 amino acids long.

The rearrangement links TRBV2 to TRBJ2-6, with TRBD2 matching 7 bases. The germline gives CDR1 SNHLY, CDR2 FYNNEI. The CDR3 length is 16 residues. Trimming cost V 4 bases and J 3 bases; bases outside gene matches: 6. Here the CDR3 reads CASSVGGWSGANVLTF. As DNA, the CDR3 is TGTGCCAGCAGTGTCGGGGGGTGGAGTGGGGCCAACGTCCTGACTTTC.

The chain is built from TRBV6-6 and TRBJ2-3; 10 positions agree with TRBD2. Trimming cost V 4 bases and J 0 bases; bases outside gene matches: 4. The CDR3 length is 16 residues. From germline, CDR1 is MNHNY and CDR2 SVGAGI (reference sequence). The CDR3 sequence is CASSSPTSGSTDTQYF. The CDR3 coding sequence is TGTGCCAGCAGTTCCCCGACTAGCGGGAGCACAGATACGCAGTATTTT.

The chain employs TRBV25-1 and TRBJ2-7, with TRBD1 matching over 12 bases. This CDR3 has 17 residues. The V segment lost 3 bases and the J segment 7 bases; nucleotides outside the gene matches: 13. CDR1 is MGHDK and CDR2 is SYGVNS in the germline V gene. DNA for the CDR3: TGTGCCAGCAGTGAGGTGGCGGGACAGGGGGCATCGGGGGAGCAGTACTTC. It translates to CASSEVAGQGASGEQYF.

Of note for this clone: One end of the junction is discordant with germline, which a read error may explain. The chain recombines TRBV5-4 with TRBJ2-3; D is undetermined. This CDR3 has 15 residues. Germline V gene data show CDR1 as SGHNT and CDR2 as YYREEE (reference sequence). CDR3 sequence: CASRLGWQDADTQYF. In DNA, the CDR3 is TGTGCCAGCAGGTTGGGGTGGCAGGACGCAGATACGCAGTATTTT.

This clone was counted once. The gene calls are TRBV2 and TRBJ1-1, with D unclear. CDR1 and CDR2 from the germline V gene are SNHLY and FYNNEI. Deletions cut 6 bases from V and 6 bases from J, with 14 bases between. CDR3 length: 13 residues. The DNA of the CDR3 is TGTGCCAGCAGACAAACAGCAAACCCTGAAGCTTTCTTT. It is translated as CASRQTANPEAFF.

The J gene is TRBJ2-6, the V gene TRBV27; a possible D gene is TRBD1 (5 bases). V gave up 3 bases and J gave up 1 base, with 13 bases separating them. This CDR3 comprises 17 residues. Per the germline V gene, CDR1 is MNHEY and CDR2 is SMNVEV (reference sequence). The CDR3 bases are TGTGCCAGCAGTTTGGTGCCCCCAGGGTCTGGGGCCAACGTCCTGACTTTC. It yields the protein CASSLVPPGSGANVLTF.

The genes are TRBV9 and TRBJ1-2, with D possibly TRBD1 on 6 matching bases. V dropped 1 base and J dropped 6 bases, with 13 bases sitting between them. Germline values: CDR1 SGDLS, CDR2 YYNGEE. The CDR3 loop spans 14 amino acids. CDR3 DNA: TGTGCCAGCAGCGTACAGGGGAGGGGTGATGGCTACACCTTC. Protein product: CASSVQGRGDGYTF.